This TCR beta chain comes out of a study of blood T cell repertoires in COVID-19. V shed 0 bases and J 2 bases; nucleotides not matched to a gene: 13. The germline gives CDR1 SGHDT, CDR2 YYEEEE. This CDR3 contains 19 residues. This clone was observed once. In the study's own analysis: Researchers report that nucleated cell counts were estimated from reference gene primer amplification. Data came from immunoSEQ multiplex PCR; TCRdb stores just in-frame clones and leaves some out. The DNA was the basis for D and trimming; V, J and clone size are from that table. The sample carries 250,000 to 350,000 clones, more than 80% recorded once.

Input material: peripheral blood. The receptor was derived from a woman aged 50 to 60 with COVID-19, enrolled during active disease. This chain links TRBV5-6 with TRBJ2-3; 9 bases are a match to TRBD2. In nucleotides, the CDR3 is TGTGCCAGCAGCTTGGTCGCGGGAGGGCCCCCGGACTACACAGATACGCAGTATTTT. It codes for CASSLVAGGPPDYTDTQYF. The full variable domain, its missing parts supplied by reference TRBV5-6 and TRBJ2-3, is DAGVTQSPTHLIKTRGQQVTLRCSPKSGHDTVSWYQQALGQGPQFIFQYYEEEERQRGNFPDRFSGHQFPNYSSELNVNALLLGDSALYLCASSLVAGGPPDYTDTQYFGPGTRLTVL.